This passage covers 13 T cell receptor beta chains from one sample sequenced in a study of blood T cell repertoires in COVID-19. Profiling relied on immunoSEQ multiplex PCR, and the TCRdb table lists in-frame clones only, not all of them. The sample consists of about 35,000 clones, roughly 80% of them appearing once. Sequencing input: peripheral blood. The receptors were sampled from a man aged 55-75 years in a cohort sampled during active COVID-19.

This clone showed up just once. The chain carries TRBV27 and TRBJ2-1; TRBD2 agrees at 9 bases. The CDR3 has 16 amino acids. The trim removed 5 bases at V and 4 bases at J, leaving 9 bases unmatched. Germline lookup yields CDR1 MNHEY and CDR2 SMNVEV (reference sequence). For the CDR3, the DNA is TGTGCCAGCAGTCCGATCAGCGGGAGGCCTTACAATGAGCAGTTCTTC. Protein product: CASSPISGRPYNEQFF.

The CDR3 DNA follows: TGTGCCACCAGTGACCGCACTAGGTCGTCCTACAATGAGCAGTTCTTC. This gives the protein CATSDRTRSSYNEQFF. The gene calls are TRBV24-1 and TRBJ2-1; weak D call: TRBD2 (5 bases). The CDR3 loop spans 16 amino acids. Between the trimmed V and J ends, which lost 4 bases and 1 base, there was a span of 13 bases. Germline V gene lookup returns CDR1 KGHDR and CDR2 SFDVKD.

This clone has just a few counts. The chain couples TRBV5-4 to TRBJ1-2; D possibly corresponds to TRBD1 (5 bases). Germline assignment: CDR1 SGHNT and CDR2 YYREEE (reference sequence). The CDR3 is 16 residues long. V lost 0 bases to trimming and J lost 8 bases, with 20 bases between them. The CDR3 nucleotides read TGTGCCAGCAGCTTGGTAGTAGGGGTACGATTGCGAGGCTACACCTTC. As protein: CASSLVVGVRLRGYTF. The variable domain in full, with the rest retrieved from reference TRBV5-4 and TRBJ1-2, is ETGVTQSPTHLIKTRGQQVTLRCSSQSGHNTVSWYQQALGQGPQFIFQYYREEENGRGNFPPRFSGLQFPNYSSELNVNALELDDSALYLCASSLVVGVRLRGYTFGSGTRLTVV.

Worth noting for this clone: In the same sample, other DNA sequences code for this CDR3. This chain joins TRBV11-2 and TRBJ2-3, with D uncertain. Germline V gene sequence: CDR1 SGHAT, CDR2 FQNNGV. The CDR3 consists of 13 residues. Deletions cut 5 bases from V and 4 bases from J, with 10 bases between. The CDR3 region is CASSLGYADTQYF. As DNA, the CDR3 is TGTGCCAGCAGCCTAGGCTACGCAGATACGCAGTATTTT.

The chain employs TRBV7-8 and TRBJ2-7; 8 nucleotides match TRBD1. V shed 5 bases and J 2 bases; nucleotides not matched to a gene: 11. The germline V gene encodes CDR1 SGHVS and CDR2 FQNEAQ. The CDR3 contains 16 residues. CDR3 nucleotides: TGTGCCAGCAGCACCTCCTGGGACAGGCGAACCTACGAGCAGTACTTC. Its protein product is CASSTSWDRRTYEQYF.

This clone was seen a handful of times. The chain has TRBV3-1 (or the pseudogene TRBV3-2) and TRBJ1-2, with a weak D call TRBD1 (6 bases). Germline V gene data show CDR1 as LGHDT and CDR2 as YNNKEL (reference sequence). Between the trimmed V and J ends, which lost 0 bases and 8 bases, there was a span of 19 bases. CDR3 length equals 16 residues. The CDR3 DNA follows: TGTGCCAGCAGCCAAGATAACAGGGTCAAAGTTTTGGGCTACACCTTC. Its translation: CASSQDNRVKVLGYTF.

This sequence joins TRBV10-2 and TRBJ2-7; 8 bases are a match to TRBD2. CDR1 and CDR2 from the germline V gene are WSHSY and SAAADI. The CDR3 is 14 amino acids. Losses at the gene ends were 6 bases for V and 5 bases for J; bases not matched to a gene: 9. In DNA, the CDR3 is TGCGCCAGCAGCGCCGGGACTAGATGGGACGAGCAGTACTTC. Encoded protein: CASSAGTRWDEQYF.

This chain connects TRBV7-2 to TRBJ2-1; D gene unclear. Germline V gene sequence: CDR1 SGHTA, CDR2 FQGNSA. V dropped 3 bases and J dropped 0 bases, with 9 bases sitting between them. The CDR3 covers 15 residues. The CDR3 reads CASSLGRGSYNEQFF. CDR3 in DNA: TGTGCCAGCAGCTTGGGTCGAGGCTCCTACAATGAGCAGTTCTTC.

The V and J genes are TRBV11-3 and TRBJ2-2; 8 bases match TRBD2. Germline loops: CDR1 SGHNT, CDR2 YENEEA. V shed 5 bases, J shed 6 bases, and the junction held 8 bases outside the gene matches. The CDR3 runs 15 residues. CDR3 DNA: TGTGCCAGCAGCCGTACCGGGACTAGTTCCGGGGAGCTGTTTTTT. Translated, it gives CASSRTGTSSGELFF.

The rearrangement joins TRBV7-8 to TRBJ1-1; TRBD1 matches at 8 bases. The CDR3 is 15 amino acids. Unmatched junction bases numbered 11, after V lost 5 bases and J lost 6 bases. The germline V gene has CDR1 SGHVS and CDR2 FQNEAQ. The CDR3 spells CASSPRRGRSPEAFF. CDR3 DNA: TGTGCCAGCAGCCCACGCAGGGGGCGTTCCCCTGAAGCTTTCTTT.

The chain joins TRBV28 to TRBJ2-3; 8 nucleotides agree with TRBD2. Germline CDR1 MDHEN, CDR2 SYDVKM. The CDR3 spans 13 residues. The junction had 7 bases not matched to a gene; V was cut back by 10 bases and J by 4 bases. The CDR3 region is CATASGSSDTQYF. The CDR3 region has the DNA TGTGCCACCGCAAGCGGGAGTTCAGATACGCAGTATTTT.

The rearrangement joins TRBV4-1 to TRBJ2-2, with D uncertain. Germline V lookup: CDR1 MGHRA, CDR2 YSYEKL. Trimming left V 0 bases short and J 1 base short, with 3 bases between. This CDR3 comprises 14 residues. The CDR3 region has the DNA TGCGCCAGCAGCCAAGAGCGGAACACCGGGGAGCTGTTTTTT. It yields the protein CASSQERNTGELFF.

This clone was observed a single time. The chain joins TRBV10-2 to TRBJ2-5; D not certain. The V end was cut by 0 bases, the J end by 5 bases, with 10 bases between. CDR1 and CDR2 (germline): WSHSY, SAAADI. CDR3 length: 14 residues. CDR3 region: CASSESLSLETQYF. In nucleotides, the CDR3 is TGCGCCAGCAGTGAGTCGTTATCTCTGGAGACCCAGTACTTC.